This TCR beta chain was identified during a study of graft-versus-host responses after intestinal transplantation. As for the study in general: Recipients uniformly received anti-thymocyte globulin induction, followed by tacrolimus and steroids for roughly 3 years.

In germline, CDR1 is PRHDT, CDR2 FYEKMQ (reference sequence). V was cut by 0 bases and J by 9 bases, with 9 bases left in between. This CDR3 comprises 13 residues. Sequencing used immunoSEQ multiplex PCR; TCRdb keeps in-frame clones, though not all of them. Among about 89,000 clones, 94% were seen once, and the ten largest hold over 0.15%. Of note for this clone: Its antigen is as yet unknown.

The rearrangement joins TRBV13 to TRBJ2-4; possible D gene TRBD2, 6 bases. Sequenced here: unstimulated CD4+ T cells sorted from spleen or lymph node cells, sampled before transplant. The TCR originated in a human donor who was the organ donor for an intestinal transplant. The CDR3 DNA reads as TGTGCCAGCAGCTTAGGCCGAGCGGGCATTCAGTACTTC. Its translation: CASSLGRAGIQYF.